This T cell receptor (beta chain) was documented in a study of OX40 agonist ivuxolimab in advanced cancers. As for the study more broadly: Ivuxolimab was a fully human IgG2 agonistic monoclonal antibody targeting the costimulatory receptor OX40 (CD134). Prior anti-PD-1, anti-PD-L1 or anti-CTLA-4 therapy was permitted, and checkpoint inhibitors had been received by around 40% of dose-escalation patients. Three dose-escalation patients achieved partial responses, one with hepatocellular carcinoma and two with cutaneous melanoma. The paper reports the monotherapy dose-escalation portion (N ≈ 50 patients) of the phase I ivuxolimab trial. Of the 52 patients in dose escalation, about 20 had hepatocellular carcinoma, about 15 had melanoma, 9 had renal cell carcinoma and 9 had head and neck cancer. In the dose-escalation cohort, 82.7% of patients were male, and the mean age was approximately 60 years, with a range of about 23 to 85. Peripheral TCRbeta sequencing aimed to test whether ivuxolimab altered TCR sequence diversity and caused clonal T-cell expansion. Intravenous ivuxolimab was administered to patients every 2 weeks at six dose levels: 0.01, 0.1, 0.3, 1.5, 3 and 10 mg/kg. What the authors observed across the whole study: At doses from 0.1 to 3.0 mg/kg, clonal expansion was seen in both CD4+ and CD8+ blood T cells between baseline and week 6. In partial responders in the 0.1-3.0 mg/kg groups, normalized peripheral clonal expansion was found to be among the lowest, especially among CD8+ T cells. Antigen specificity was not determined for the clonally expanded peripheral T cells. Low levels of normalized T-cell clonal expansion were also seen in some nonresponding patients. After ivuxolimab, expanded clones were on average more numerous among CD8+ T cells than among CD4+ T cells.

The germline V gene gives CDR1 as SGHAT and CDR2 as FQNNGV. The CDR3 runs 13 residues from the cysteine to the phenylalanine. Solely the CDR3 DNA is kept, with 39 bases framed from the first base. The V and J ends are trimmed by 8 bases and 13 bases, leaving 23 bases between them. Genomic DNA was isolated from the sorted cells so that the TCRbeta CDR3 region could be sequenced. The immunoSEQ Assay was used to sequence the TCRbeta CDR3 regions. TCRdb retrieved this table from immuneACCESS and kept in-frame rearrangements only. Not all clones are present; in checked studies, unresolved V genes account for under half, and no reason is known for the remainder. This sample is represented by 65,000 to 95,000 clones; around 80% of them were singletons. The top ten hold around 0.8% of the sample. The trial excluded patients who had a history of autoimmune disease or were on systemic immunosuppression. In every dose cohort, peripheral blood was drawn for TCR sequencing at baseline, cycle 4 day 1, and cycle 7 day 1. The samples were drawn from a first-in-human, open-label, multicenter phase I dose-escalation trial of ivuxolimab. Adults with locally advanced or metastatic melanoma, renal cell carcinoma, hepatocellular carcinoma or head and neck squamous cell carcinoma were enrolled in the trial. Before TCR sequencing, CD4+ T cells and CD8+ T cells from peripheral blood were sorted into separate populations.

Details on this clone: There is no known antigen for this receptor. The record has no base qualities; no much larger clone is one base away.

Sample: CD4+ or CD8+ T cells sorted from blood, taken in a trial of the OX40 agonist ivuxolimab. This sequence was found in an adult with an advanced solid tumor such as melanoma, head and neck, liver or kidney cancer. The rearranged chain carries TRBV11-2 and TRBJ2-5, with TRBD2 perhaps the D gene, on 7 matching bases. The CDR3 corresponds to CASGGGSNPPRYF. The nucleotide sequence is TGTGCCAGCGGGGGCGGGAGCAACCCCCCTAGGTACTTC.